This note documents a single TCR beta chain sequence. The data were produced by immunoSEQ multiplex PCR, yet TCRdb's version contains in-frame clones alone and is incomplete. Here the sample spans about 130,000 clones, 84% being singletons. These data originate in a study of blood T cell repertoires in COVID-19. Study background: From T cells, B-cell-depleted T cells, or PBMCs came the material, which was cDNA or gDNA.

Sequenced: peripheral blood. The receptor's source is a human donor in a cohort sampled during active COVID-19.

CDR3 in amino acids: CASRRRGGAQDGYTF. Here the CDR3 DNA reads TGTGCCAGCAGGAGACGAGGGGGCGCGCAGGATGGCTACACCTTC. The rearrangement joins TRBV6-5 to TRBJ1-2; 7 nucleotides line up with TRBD1. This CDR3 comprises 15 residues. V lost 6 bases, J lost 6 bases, and 13 bases stayed unmatched. Germline V lookup: CDR1 MNHEY, CDR2 SVGAGI.